A selection of T cell receptor beta chains follows, all from one sample in a study of blood T cell repertoires in COVID-19. Method: immunoSEQ multiplex PCR; TCRdb's copy keeps in-frame clones and lacks some. In the table there are approximately 250,000 clones, 91% of which are singletons. The sequenced sample consisted of PBMCs or T cells enriched from blood (not recorded which). Source of these receptors: a middle-aged man who had been exposed to COVID-19. Each CDR3 is given with its conserved first and last residue. D genes are given only for firm matches. Rows give clone size only sometimes, using once, few, many, or a class for an expanded clone.

J,size,V,D,DNA,CDR3
TRBJ1-2,-,TRBV18,-,TGTGCCAGCTCACCCCCAGACTATGGCTACACCTTC,CASSPPDYGYTF
TRBJ1-4,-,TRBV7-8,-,TGTGCCAGCAGCTTGCTGTGGGCAGACACTAATGAAAAACTGTTTTTT,CASSLLWADTNEKLFF
TRBJ1-2,-,TRBV12-3/TRBV12-4,TRBD1,TGTGCCAGCAGTTGGCAGGGGGACTATGGCTACACCTTC,CASSWQGDYGYTF
TRBJ2-1,-,TRBV9,-,TGTGCCAGCAGCGCCGGGGACAACCCCATATATGATGAGCAGTTCTTC,CASSAGDNPIYDEQFF
TRBJ2-1,-,TRBV19,-,TGTGCCAGTAGTATAGGGCTAGTCAATGAGCAGTTCTTC,CASSIGLVNEQFF
TRBJ2-3,-,TRBV11-3,-,TGTGCCAGCAGCTTGTTAACGGGAACTAGCACAGATACGCAGTATTTT,CASSLLTGTSTDTQYF
TRBJ1-2,-,TRBV6-5,-,TGTGCCAGCAGCCGATTGGGGGGATCCGGCTACACCTTC,CASSRLGGSGYTF
TRBJ2-1,-,TRBV27,-,TGTGCCAGCAGTTTTCGTAATGAGCAGTTCTTC,CASSFRNEQFF
TRBJ1-1,-,TRBV28,-,TGTGCCACAATGGGGGCCGTTATTCGCTACACTGAAGCTTTCTTT,CATMGAVIRYTEAFF
TRBJ1-2,-,TRBV10-3,-,TGTGCCATCAGTACCCCTTCGGCGGCATATCGCGGCTACACCTTC,CAISTPSAAYRGYTF
TRBJ1-2,-,TRBV28,TRBD1,TGTGCCAGCAGTTTATCAGGGGGCGCCTATGGCTACACCTTC,CASSLSGGAYGYTF
TRBJ1-2,-,TRBV5-1,TRBD1,TGCGCCAGCAGCTTGGGACAGGGGGCGAACTATGGCTACACCTTC,CASSLGQGANYGYTF
TRBJ2-7,few,TRBV27,-,TGTGCCAGCAGTGGGGGTAGCGGCTCCTACGAGCAGTACTTC,CASSGGSGSYEQYF
TRBJ2-2,-,TRBV27,TRBD2,TGTGCCAGCAGTGACGGGACTAGCGCCTACACCGGGGAGCTGTTTTTT,CASSDGTSAYTGELFF
TRBJ2-7,-,TRBV11-3,-,TGTGCCAGCAGCTTTATATTTGCCTACGAGCAGTACTTC,CASSFIFAYEQYF
TRBJ2-1,-,TRBV9,-,TGTGCCAGCAGCAATACGGGGGACGGAGGGTATGAATCCTACAATGAGCAGTTCTTC,CASSNTGDGGYESYNEQFF